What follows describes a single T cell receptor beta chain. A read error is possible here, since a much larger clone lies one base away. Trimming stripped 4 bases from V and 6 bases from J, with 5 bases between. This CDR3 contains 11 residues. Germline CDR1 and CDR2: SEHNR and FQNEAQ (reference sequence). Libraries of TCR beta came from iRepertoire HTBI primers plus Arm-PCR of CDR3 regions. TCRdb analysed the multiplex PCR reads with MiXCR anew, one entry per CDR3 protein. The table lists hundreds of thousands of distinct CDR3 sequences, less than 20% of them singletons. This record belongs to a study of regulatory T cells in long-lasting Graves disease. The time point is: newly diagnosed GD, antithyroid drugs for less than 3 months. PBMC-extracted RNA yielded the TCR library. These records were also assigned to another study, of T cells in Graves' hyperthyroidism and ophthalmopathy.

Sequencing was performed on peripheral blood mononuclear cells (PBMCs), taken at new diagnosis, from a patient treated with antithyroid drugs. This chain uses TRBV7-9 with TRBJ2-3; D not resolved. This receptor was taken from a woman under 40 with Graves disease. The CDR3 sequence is CASSSWDTQYF. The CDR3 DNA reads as TGTGCCAGCAGCTCATGGGATACGCAGTATTTT.